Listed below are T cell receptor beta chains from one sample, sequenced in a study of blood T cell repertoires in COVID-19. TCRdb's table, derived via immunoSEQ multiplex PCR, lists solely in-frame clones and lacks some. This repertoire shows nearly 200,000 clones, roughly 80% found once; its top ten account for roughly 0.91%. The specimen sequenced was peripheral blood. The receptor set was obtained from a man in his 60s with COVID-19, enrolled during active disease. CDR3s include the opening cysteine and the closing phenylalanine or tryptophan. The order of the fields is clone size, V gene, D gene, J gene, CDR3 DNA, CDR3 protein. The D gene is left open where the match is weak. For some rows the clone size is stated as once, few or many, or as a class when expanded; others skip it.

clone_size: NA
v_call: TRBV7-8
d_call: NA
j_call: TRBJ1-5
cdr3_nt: TGTGCCAGCAGCTTAAGACAGCATAGCAATCAGCCCCAGCATTTT
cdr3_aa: CASSLRQHSNQPQHF

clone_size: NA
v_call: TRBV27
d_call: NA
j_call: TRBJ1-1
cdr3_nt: TGTGCCAGCAGTTTGGCGGGGGGCCCTGAAGCTTTCTTT
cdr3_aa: CASSLAGGPEAFF

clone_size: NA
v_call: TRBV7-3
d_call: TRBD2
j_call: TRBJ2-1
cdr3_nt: TGTGCCAGCAGCTTAATCCCCCCGGTAAGCGGGAGGATGTTTGTCAATGAGCAGTTCTTC
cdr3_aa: CASSLIPPVSGRMFVNEQFF

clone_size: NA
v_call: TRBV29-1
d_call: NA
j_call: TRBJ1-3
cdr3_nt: TGCAGCGTTGAACAGAACTCTGGAAACACCATATATTTT
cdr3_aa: CSVEQNSGNTIYF

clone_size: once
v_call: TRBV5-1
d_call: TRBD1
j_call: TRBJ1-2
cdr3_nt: TGCGCCAGCAGCTCGTGGACAGGGGGCGATGGCTACACCTTC
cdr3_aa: CASSSWTGGDGYTF

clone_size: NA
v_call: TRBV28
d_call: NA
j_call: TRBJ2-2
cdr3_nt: TGTGCCAGCAGTTTCCGCACGGTGAACACCGGGGAGCTGTTTTTT
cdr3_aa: CASSFRTVNTGELFF

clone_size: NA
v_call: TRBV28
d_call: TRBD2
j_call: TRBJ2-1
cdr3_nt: TGTGCCAGCAGAACAAGCGGGAGGACCTACAATGAGCAGTTCTTC
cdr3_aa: CASRTSGRTYNEQFF

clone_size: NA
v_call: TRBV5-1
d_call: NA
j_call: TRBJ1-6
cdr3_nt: TGCGCCAGCAGCTTGGATACAGGAATCTCACCCCTCCACTTT
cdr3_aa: CASSLDTGISPLHF

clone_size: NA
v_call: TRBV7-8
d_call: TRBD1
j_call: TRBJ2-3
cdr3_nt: TGTGCCAGCAGCTACCCGGACAGGGGGCGTACAGATACGCAGTATTTT
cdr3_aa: CASSYPDRGRTDTQYF

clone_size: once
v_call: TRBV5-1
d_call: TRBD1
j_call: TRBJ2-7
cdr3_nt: TGCGCCAGCAGCTCGGGACACTGGGACAGGGGCCGTGACGAGCAGTACTTC
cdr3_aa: CASSSGHWDRGRDEQYF

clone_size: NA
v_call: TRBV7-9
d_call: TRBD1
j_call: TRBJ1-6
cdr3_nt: TGTGCCAGCAGTTCAACAGGGGGTCGAGATTCACCCCTCCACTTT
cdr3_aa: CASSSTGGRDSPLHF

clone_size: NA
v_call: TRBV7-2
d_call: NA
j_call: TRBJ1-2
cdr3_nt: TGTGCCAGCAGCCCAAACGCGGGGTTCAACTATGGCTACACCTTC
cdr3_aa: CASSPNAGFNYGYTF

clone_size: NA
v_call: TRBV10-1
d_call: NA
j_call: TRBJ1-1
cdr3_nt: TGCGCCAGCAGTGAAGGCGGATACGAAGCTTTCTTT
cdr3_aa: CASSEGGYEAFF

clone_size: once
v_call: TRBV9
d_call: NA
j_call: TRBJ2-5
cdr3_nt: TGTGCCAGCAGCCTATCAGGTCAAGAGACCCAGTACTTC
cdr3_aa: CASSLSGQETQYF

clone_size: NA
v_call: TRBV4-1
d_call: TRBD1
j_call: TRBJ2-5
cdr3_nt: TGCGCCAGCAGCCAAGCCAACAGGGGTCCGGAGACCCAGTACTTC
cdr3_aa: CASSQANRGPETQYF

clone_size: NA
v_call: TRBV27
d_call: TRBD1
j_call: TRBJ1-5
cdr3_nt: TGTGCCAGCAGTGGGGGGACAGTTGGTTCTGGGCAGCCCCAGCATTTT
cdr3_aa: CASSGGTVGSGQPQHF

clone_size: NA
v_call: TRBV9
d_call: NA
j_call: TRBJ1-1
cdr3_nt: TGTGCCAGCAGCGTAGGGGGAGCGGTTGGTGAAGCTTTCTTT
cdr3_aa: CASSVGGAVGEAFF

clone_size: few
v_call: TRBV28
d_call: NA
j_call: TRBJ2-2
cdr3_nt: TGTGCCAGCAGCAGTCCCGGGGGGCGAGGCACCGGGGAGCTGTTTTTT
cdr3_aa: CASSSPGGRGTGELFF

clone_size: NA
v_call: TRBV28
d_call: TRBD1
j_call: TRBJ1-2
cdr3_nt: TGTGCCAGCAGTTTGATAGACAGGGGGCATGGCTACACCTTC
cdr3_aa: CASSLIDRGHGYTF

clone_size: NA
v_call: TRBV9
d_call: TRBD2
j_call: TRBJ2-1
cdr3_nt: TGTGCCAGCAGCGAGGGATCCCGGACTAGCGGGTCCTACAATGAGCAGTTCTTC
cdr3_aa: CASSEGSRTSGSYNEQFF

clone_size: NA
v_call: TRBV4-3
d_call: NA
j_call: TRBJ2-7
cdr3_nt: TGCGCCAGCAGCCAAGCCTTTCAGGGAACCCGCTACGAGCAGTACTTC
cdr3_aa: CASSQAFQGTRYEQYF

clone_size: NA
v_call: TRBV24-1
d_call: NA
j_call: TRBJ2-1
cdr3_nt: TGTGCCACCAGTGGATCGCGGGCCTCTGGTGGGGATGAGCAGTTCTTC
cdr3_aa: CATSGSRASGGDEQFF

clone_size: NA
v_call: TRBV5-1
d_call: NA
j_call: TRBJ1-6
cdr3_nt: TGCGCCAGCAGCTTGGGACAGGAAAATTCACCCCTCCACTTT
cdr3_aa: CASSLGQENSPLHF

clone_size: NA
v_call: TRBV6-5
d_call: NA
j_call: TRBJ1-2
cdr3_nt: TGTGCCAGCAGGCCACAGGGTATCAGCGGCTACACCTTC
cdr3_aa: CASRPQGISGYTF

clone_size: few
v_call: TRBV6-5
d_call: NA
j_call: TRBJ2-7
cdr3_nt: TGTGCCAGCAGTCAGGCAGGGCTCTCCTACGAGCAGTACTTC
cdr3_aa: CASSQAGLSYEQYF

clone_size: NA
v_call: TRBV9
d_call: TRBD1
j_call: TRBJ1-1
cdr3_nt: TGTGCCAGCAGCGTCGGGTGGGGTCCTCCGGACAGGGGCACTGAAGCTTTCTTT
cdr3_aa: CASSVGWGPPDRGTEAFF

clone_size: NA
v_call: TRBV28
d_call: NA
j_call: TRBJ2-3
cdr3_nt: TGTGCCAGCAGTACTAGCCTTTTAGATACGCAGTATTTT
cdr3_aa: CASSTSLLDTQYF

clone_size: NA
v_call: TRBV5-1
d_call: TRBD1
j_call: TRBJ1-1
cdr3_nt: TGCGCCAGCAGCTTGACAGGGGGCGTTGAAGCTTTCTTT
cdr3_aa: CASSLTGGVEAFF

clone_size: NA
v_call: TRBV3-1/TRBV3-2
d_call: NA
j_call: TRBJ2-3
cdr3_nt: TGTGCCAGCAGCCCCCCGACTAGGGATGATACGCAGTATTTT
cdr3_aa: CASSPPTRDDTQYF

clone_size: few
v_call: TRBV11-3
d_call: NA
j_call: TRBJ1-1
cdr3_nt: TGTGCCAGCAGCTTTAGAAGGGGGGGGGCTGGCCCTGAAGCTTTCTTT
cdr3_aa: CASSFRRGGAGPEAFF

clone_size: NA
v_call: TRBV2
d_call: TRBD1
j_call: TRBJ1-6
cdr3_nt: TGTGCCAGCAGTGGTGGGACAGGCGATAATTCACCCCTCCACTTT
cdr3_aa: CASSGGTGDNSPLHF

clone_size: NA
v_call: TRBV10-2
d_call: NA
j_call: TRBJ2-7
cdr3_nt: TGCGCCAGCAGTGGATACCAGGGCCACGAGCAGTACTTC
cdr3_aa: CASSGYQGHEQYF

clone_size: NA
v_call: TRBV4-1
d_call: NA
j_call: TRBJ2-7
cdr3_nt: TGCGCCAGCAGCCAAGAGGCCAGGGCCCCAACCTACGAGCAGTACTTC
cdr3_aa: CASSQEARAPTYEQYF

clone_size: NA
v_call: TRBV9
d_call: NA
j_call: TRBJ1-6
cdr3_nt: TGTGCCAGCAGCGTAGCTCCCCTCAGGGGAAATAATTCACCCCTCCACTTT
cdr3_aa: CASSVAPLRGNNSPLHF

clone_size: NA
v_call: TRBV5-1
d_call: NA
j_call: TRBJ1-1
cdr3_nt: TGCGCCAGCAGCTTCCGGTTTACAGGTAGTCCGAACACTGAAGCTTTCTTT
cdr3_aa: CASSFRFTGSPNTEAFF

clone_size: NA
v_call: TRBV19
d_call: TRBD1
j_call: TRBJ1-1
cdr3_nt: TGTGCCAGTAGTGCGGGACAGGGGAGTTCTGAAGCTTTCTTT
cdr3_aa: CASSAGQGSSEAFF

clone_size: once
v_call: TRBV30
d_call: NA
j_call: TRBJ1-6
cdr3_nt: TGTGCCTGGAGTGTAAGGGGGGGTCGGCCCCTCCACTTT
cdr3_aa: CAWSVRGGRPLHF

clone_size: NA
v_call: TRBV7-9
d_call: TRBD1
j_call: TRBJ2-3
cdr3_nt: TGTGCCAGCAGCTTTGGACAGGGCCCAGATACGCAGTATTTT
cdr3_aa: CASSFGQGPDTQYF

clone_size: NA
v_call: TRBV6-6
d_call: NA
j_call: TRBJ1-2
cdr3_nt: TGTGCCAGCAGTTACGGAGCGGACTATGGCTACACCTTC
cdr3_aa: CASSYGADYGYTF

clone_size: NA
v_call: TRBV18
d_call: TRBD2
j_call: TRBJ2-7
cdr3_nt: TGTGCCAGCTCACCACCCGGGACTAGCGGGTCAAAGCAGTACTTC
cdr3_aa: CASSPPGTSGSKQYF

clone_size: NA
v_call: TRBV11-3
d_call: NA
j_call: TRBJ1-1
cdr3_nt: TGTGCCAGCAGCCGGGGCAGGGGGAACACTGAAGCTTTCTTT
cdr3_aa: CASSRGRGNTEAFF

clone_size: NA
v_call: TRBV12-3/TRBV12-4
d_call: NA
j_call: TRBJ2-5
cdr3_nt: TGTGCCAGCTTCATAGGGGGACAAGAGACCCAGTACTTC
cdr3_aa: CASFIGGQETQYF

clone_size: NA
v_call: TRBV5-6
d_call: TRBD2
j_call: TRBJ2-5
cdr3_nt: TGTGCCAGCAGCTTGTCCTCCTCGGGGAGGGCGTTGGAGACCCAGTACTTC
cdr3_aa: CASSLSSSGRALETQYF

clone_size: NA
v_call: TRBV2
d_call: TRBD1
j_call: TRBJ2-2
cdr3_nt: TGTGCCAGCAGCCTGGGACAGGGCCACACCGGGGAGCTGTTTTTT
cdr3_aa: CASSLGQGHTGELFF

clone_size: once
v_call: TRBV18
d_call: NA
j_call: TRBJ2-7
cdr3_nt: TGTGCCAGCCCGCGGCACGAGCAGTACTTC
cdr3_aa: CASPRHEQYF

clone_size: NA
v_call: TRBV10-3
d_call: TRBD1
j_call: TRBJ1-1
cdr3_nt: TGTGCCATCAAACGAGAGGGGGCAGGGAACACTGAAGCTTTCTTT
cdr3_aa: CAIKREGAGNTEAFF

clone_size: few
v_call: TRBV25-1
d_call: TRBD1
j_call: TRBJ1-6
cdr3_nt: TGTGCCAGCAGTGGATCACAGGGGGCTTCCTATAATTCACCCCTCCACTTT
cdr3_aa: CASSGSQGASYNSPLHF

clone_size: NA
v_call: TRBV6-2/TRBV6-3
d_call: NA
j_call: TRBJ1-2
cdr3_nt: TGTGCCAGCAGTTACTCTTGGGGAGGTGGCTACACCTTC
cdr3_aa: CASSYSWGGGYTF